These 18 T cell receptor beta chains share one sample of origin, sequenced in a study of T cell responses to AZD1222 COVID-19 vaccine. TCRdb's table, derived via immunoSEQ multiplex PCR, lists solely in-frame clones and lacks some. Among about 130,000 clones listed, approximately 90% were seen once. This specimen consisted of peripheral blood, obtained on day 0 of AZD1222 vaccination. These receptors were collected from an adult in good health.

This clone was seen a single time. V is TRBV30 and J is TRBJ1-5; 7 bases are a match to TRBD1. The CDR3 extends over 14 amino acids. V lost 3 bases, J lost 0 bases, and 2 bases stayed unmatched. Germline-derived CDR1 and CDR2 are GTSNPN and SVGIG (reference sequence). The DNA of the CDR3 is TGTGCCTGGAGGACAGGGCATAGCAATCAGCCCCAGCATTTT. Translating gives CAWRTGHSNQPQHF.

This chain connects TRBV29-1 to TRBJ2-7, with 9 bases aligning to TRBD2. CDR1 and CDR2 from the germline V gene are SQVTM and ANQGSEA. The CDR3 sequence is 14 residues long. V trimming: 2 bases; J trimming: 1 base; junction bases outside the gene matches: 3. Written as DNA, the CDR3 is TGCAGCGTTGAACCAGCGGGGGGATCCTACGAGCAGTACTTC. Encoded protein: CSVEPAGGSYEQYF.

The chain couples TRBV7-2 to TRBJ1-3; maybe TRBD1 (5 bases). Trimming removed 5 bases at V and 0 bases at J, with 17 bases between. The germline CDR1 and CDR2 sequences are SGHTA and FQGNSA. The CDR3 loop spans 17 amino acids. In DNA form, the CDR3 reads TGTGCCAGCAGCCGCCGGGGGGGTGGTGACTCTGGAAACACCATATATTTT. Residues: CASSRRGGGDSGNTIYF.

The rearrangement joins TRBV27 to TRBJ1-5, with D perhaps matching TRBD1 (6 bases). The germline CDR1 and CDR2 sequences are MNHEY and SMNVEV (reference sequence). Trimming stripped 2 bases from V and 1 base from J, with 9 bases between. CDR3 length: 15 amino acids. The CDR3 protein is CASSLRRGSNQPQHF. Written as DNA, the CDR3 is TGTGCCAGCAGTTTAAGGAGGGGGAGCAATCAGCCCCAGCATTTT.

The chain employs TRBV5-1 and TRBJ2-7, with 7 bases identical to TRBD2. The trim removed 4 bases at V and 2 bases at J, leaving 6 bases unmatched. This CDR3 spans 14 amino acids. Per the germline V gene, CDR1 is SGHRS and CDR2 is YFSETQ. CDR3 sequence: CASSPRGVPYEQYF. In DNA, the CDR3 is TGCGCCAGCAGCCCCCGGGGGGTTCCCTACGAGCAGTACTTC.

A single count supports this clone. The chain carries TRBV6-5 and TRBJ2-3, with D perhaps given as TRBD1 or TRBD2 (5 bases each). V was pared by 0 bases and J by 6 bases, with 13 bases between. Germline lookup yields CDR1 MNHEY and CDR2 SVGAGI. The CDR3 extends over 15 amino acids. The CDR3 bases are TGTGCCAGCAGTTACTCCCGGGACCCGCAGGATACGCAGTATTTT. Amino acids: CASSYSRDPQDTQYF.

This chain links TRBV20-1 with TRBJ1-2; 7 positions agree with TRBD1. CDR3 length equals 15 residues. The germline V gene has CDR1 DFQATT and CDR2 SNEGSKA (reference sequence). V gave up 3 bases and J gave up 5 bases; unmatched junction bases: 12. CDR3 in amino acids: CSASERGRVGYGYTF. The CDR3 DNA is TGCAGTGCTAGTGAGAGGGGGCGAGTTGGGTATGGCTACACCTTC.

A note on this clone: This sample also contains other DNA sequences that code for the same CDR3. The J gene is TRBJ1-3, the V gene TRBV11-2; D uncertain. The V gene's germline CDR1 is SGHAT and CDR2 FQNNGV. V was cut by 1 base and J by 4 bases, with 2 bases left in between. This CDR3 contains 12 residues. Here the CDR3 reads CASSLGGNTIYF. CDR3 DNA sequence: TGTGCCAGCAGCTTAGGAGGAAACACCATATATTTT.

The rearrangement links TRBV6-5 to TRBJ1-1, with D tentatively TRBD1 (5 bases). The CDR3 runs 15 residues. Germline CDR1 is MNHEY and CDR2 is SVGAGI. Trimming left V 0 bases short and J 1 base short, with 9 bases between. The CDR3 sequence: CASSYSRGTNTEAFF. CDR3 nucleotides: TGTGCCAGCAGTTACTCGAGAGGGACGAACACTGAAGCTTTCTTT.

The chain combines TRBV6-1 with TRBJ2-7; possible D gene TRBD1, 6 bases. The CDR3 extends over 13 amino acids. Trimming took 2 bases from V and 3 from J, leaving 8 bases between them. Germline V gene sequence: CDR1 MNHNS, CDR2 SASEGT. The CDR3 bases are TGTGCCAGCAGTGAAAACAGGGACTACGAGCAGTACTTC. Protein sequence: CASSENRDYEQYF.

This chain connects TRBV18 to TRBJ2-1, with D perhaps being TRBD1 or TRBD2 (6 bases each). The CDR3 spans 13 residues. Trimming cost V 4 bases and J 5 bases, with 9 bases left between them. Per germline, CDR1 KGHSH and CDR2 LQKENI. Written as DNA, the CDR3 is TGTGCCAGCTCACAGGGGGAGGACAATGAGCAGTTCTTC. Translating gives CASSQGEDNEQFF. The variable domain in full, completed from reference TRBV18 and TRBJ2-1, reads NAGVMQNPRHLVRRRGQEARLRCSPMKGHSHVYWYRQLPEEGLKFMVYLQKENIIDESGMPKERFSAEFPKEGPSILRIQQVVRGDSAAYFCASSQGEDNEQFFGPGTRLTVL.

The chain uses TRBV10-3 and TRBJ1-2; D is possibly TRBD1 (5 bases). The V gene's germline CDR1 is ENHRY and CDR2 SYGVKD. V gave up 4 bases and J gave up 5 bases, with 17 bases separating them. This CDR3 has 15 residues. The CDR3 bases are TGTGCCATCAGTGTGATGGAGGGGAATAGGTATGGCTACACCTTC. It translates to CAISVMEGNRYGYTF.

V and J are TRBV6-4 and TRBJ2-2, with D hard to call. The CDR3 consists of 14 residues. Germline V gives CDR1 MRHNA, CDR2 SNTAGT. Deletions cut 6 bases from V and 8 bases from J, with 16 bases between. The DNA of the CDR3 is TGTGCCAGCAGCCCGGACCCTCTCGGAGGGGAGCTGTTTTTT. It encodes CASSPDPLGGELFF.

This sequence joins TRBV11-2 and TRBJ1-3; D gene uncertain. The CDR3 has 18 residues. The V end was cut by 2 bases, the J end by 0 bases, with 17 bases between. From germline, CDR1 is SGHAT and CDR2 FQNNGV. DNA for the CDR3: TGTGCCAGCAGCTTATGGGTGGCAAACCGACTCTCTGGAAACACCATATATTTT. Translating it yields CASSLWVANRLSGNTIYF.

This chain connects TRBV7-2 to TRBJ1-2, with D perhaps TRBD1 (5 bases). Deletions cut 5 bases from V and 8 bases from J, with 21 bases between. Germline V gene sequence: CDR1 SGHTA, CDR2 FQGNSA. The CDR3 is 15 amino acids. The CDR3 loop is CASSPASGPSEGYTF. In DNA, the CDR3 is TGTGCCAGCAGCCCCGCCTCGGGACCTTCGGAAGGCTACACCTTC.

The rearrangement joins TRBV6-6 to TRBJ1-1; D call uncertain. This CDR3 region has 14 residues. V lost 6 bases and J 7 bases, leaving 18 bases between the germline ends. The germline V gene has CDR1 MNHNY and CDR2 SVGAGI (reference sequence). CDR3 loop: CASRSTTSQGEAFF. The CDR3 DNA reads as TGTGCCAGCAGATCCACGACAAGCCAAGGTGAAGCTTTCTTT.

The J gene is TRBJ2-1, the V gene TRBV28; D unresolved. V was trimmed by 7 bases and J by 3 bases, leaving 13 bases between them. The CDR3 is made up of 14 amino acids. The V gene's germline CDR1 is MDHEN and CDR2 SYDVKM. CDR3 protein: CASTGELLYNEQFF. The DNA of the CDR3 is TGTGCCAGCACGGGCGAGCTCCTCTACAATGAGCAGTTCTTC.

The V call is TRBV3-1 (or the pseudogene TRBV3-2), the J call TRBJ1-2; 9 bases agree with TRBD1. The length of the CDR3 is 13 residues. Trimming took 3 bases from V and 8 from J; bases not matched to a gene: 4. The V gene's germline CDR1 is LGHDT and CDR2 YNNKEL (reference sequence). The DNA of the CDR3 is TGTGCCAGCAGCCACCAAACAGGGGGCGGCTACACCTTC. Its translation is CASSHQTGGGYTF.